The T cell receptor (beta chain) described here comes from a study of CD8 T cells in ankylosing spondylitis (dated by TCRdb to between 2016 and 2019). Describing the broader study: The study set out to find disease-linked TCR variants by profiling T cell receptor beta repertoires in ankylosing spondylitis patients and healthy donors. Peripheral blood was sampled, and synovial fluid was additionally collected from ankylosing spondylitis patients. The full study cohort comprised 25 ankylosing spondylitis patients and roughly 110 healthy donors.

Points the paper makes about the study in general: Some of the motif variants had been reported before in the synovial fluid and blood of reactive arthritis patients, a finding that suggests common disease-initiation mechanisms. In peripheral blood, the disease-linked clones were found at relatively low frequencies and had a CD8+ phenotype. A TCR beta motif of 7 or 8 highly homologous amino acid variants appeared characteristic of blood from ankylosing spondylitis patients. According to the report, matched synovial fluid samples from ankylosing spondylitis patients were significantly enriched for the disease-linked clones.

The sequencer listed for this sample is Illumina HiSeq 2500. Quantitative 5'-RACE with molecular barcodes was the method used to prepare the TCR beta libraries. Regarding the original processing steps: A new computational method based on a probabilistic model of VDJ rearrangement was used to identify disease-linked TCR variants. TCRdb reanalyzed the raw reads on its own, using fastp at Q25 for trimming and MiXCR for clone calling, and kept in-frame beta chains. CDR3 protein duplicates are merged, each entry listing the most common genes and DNA. The V and J calls, along with clone size, are taken from TCRdb and not from the paper's own processing. This sample is represented by around 220,000 distinct CDR3 sequences; about 17% of them were singletons. The ten largest clones represent roughly 42% of the sample. As regards this clonotype: Its antigen remains undetermined. Within one base of it there is no much larger clone, and no base qualities were kept.

The receptor was isolated from a male donor with ankylosing spondylitis. The source material was blood, either unsorted or a sorted T cell fraction (not recorded which).

The CDR3 protein: CASSLRGWGEAFF. The sequenced DNA: TGCGCCAGCAGCTTGAGGGGGTGGGGTGAAGCTTTCTTT. The V gene is TRBV5-1 and the J gene is TRBJ1-1; matching of 6 bases hints at TRBD1 as the D gene. The germline V gene sets CDR1 to SGHRS and CDR2 to YFSETQ. The junction shows trimming of 1 base on V and 7 bases on J, plus 11 bases between the germline ends. The CDR3 spans 13 residues, from the cysteine through the phenylalanine. Of the read, only the CDR3 DNA is kept; its 39 bases are in frame from base 1. Supplemented by the reference TRBV5-1 and TRBJ1-1 proteins around the CDR3, the complete variable domain is KAGVTQTPRYLIKTRGQQVTLSCSPISGHRSVSWYQQTPGQGLQFLFEYFSETQRNKGNFPGRFSGRQFSNSRSEMNVSTLELGDSALYLCASSLRGWGEAFFGQGTRLTVV.